What follows is one TCR beta chain and its context. Its antigen remains unidentified. A CD8+CD4-CCR7+CD45RA+ gate was used to sort naive CD8 T cells. The sample originates from a study of molecular identifiers for immune sequencing clone quantification. The study's findings and limits: Clones above 20 RNA copies contained over 98% of effector molecules but under 1% of naive ones. Spiked Jurkat TCR RNA from one cell was reportedly detectable among roughly 910,000 naive cells.

The CDR3 has 16 amino acids. CDR1 and CDR2 (germline): LGHNA, YSLEER. J was trimmed by 9 bases and V by 3 bases; bases with no gene match: 13. Generation of bulk TCR libraries relied on previously described methods and listed TCR primers. TCRdb recomputed calls from the PCR reads with MiXCR, one row per CDR3 protein. Seen here are under 800,000 distinct CDR3 sequences, 25% observed once, and the top ten hold 0.78%. The sample comprised naive CD8+ T cells from blood, with Jurkat cell RNA spiked in. Subset indicated: FACS-sorted CD8+CD4-CCR7+CD45RA+ naive T cells. This clonotype was obtained from a human donor in good health. Some libraries in this study had Jurkat cell RNA spiked in. V and J are TRBV4-3 and TRBJ2-1; 8 positions agree with TRBD1. DNA of the CDR3: TGCGCCAGCAGCCATCCGAGGGGAGGACAGGGTGTTGAGCAGTTCTTC. This codes for CASSHPRGGQGVEQFF.